These 6 T cell receptor beta chains were all obtained from the same sample, sequenced in a study of cytomegalovirus exposure and HLA in healthy donors. The PCR ran on 60 Vbeta and 13 Jbeta primers. Using immunoSEQ multiplex PCR, the repertoire was profiled, and TCRdb retains in-frame clones only, with some absent. The sample has 120,000 or so clones; 72% are singletons. Sequencing was done on a sample of PBMCs. The receptors stem from a man between 25 and 39 years old in good health and CMV-seronegative.

This chain links TRBV9 with TRBJ2-1; 7 bases are shared with TRBD1. CDR1 SGDLS and CDR2 YYNGEE come from the germline V gene. The CDR3 loop spans 15 amino acids. Losses at the gene ends were 0 bases for V and 8 bases for J; bases not matched to a gene: 8. CDR3 sequence (DNA): TGTGCCAGCAGCGTAGTCCCGACAGGGCGTGATGAGCAGTTCTTC. This codes for CASSVVPTGRDEQFF.

This clone was recorded once. This chain links TRBV6-5 with TRBJ2-7; 9 nucleotides match TRBD1. This CDR3 spans 15 amino acids. The trim removed 6 bases at V and 0 bases at J, leaving 6 bases unmatched. Germline values: CDR1 MNHEY, CDR2 SVGAGI. CDR3 amino acids: CASRTPGQGSYEQYF. DNA of the CDR3: TGTGCCAGCAGGACCCCGGGACAGGGCTCCTACGAGCAGTACTTC.

In this sample, this clone turned up a few times. The rearrangement links TRBV7-9 to TRBJ2-3; no firm D call. Germline V gene sequence: CDR1 SEHNR, CDR2 FQNEAQ (reference sequence). The V gene lost 5 bases and the J gene lost 7 bases, with 19 bases spanning the gap. CDR3 length equals 15 residues. CDR3 sequence (DNA): TGTGCCAGCAGCGGTAGCACCGGGTCCGTTTATACGCAGTATTTT. Its protein product is CASSGSTGSVYTQYF.

This chain connects TRBV7-9 to TRBJ1-1, with TRBD1 identical over 7 bases. CDR1 and CDR2 (germline): SEHNR, FQNEAQ (reference sequence). V lost 5 bases and J lost 3; bases outside the gene matches: 18. The CDR3 has 18 amino acids. The CDR3 sequence is CASSAFAGQAERDTEAFF. CDR3 DNA: TGTGCCAGCAGCGCATTCGCAGGACAGGCAGAGAGGGACACTGAAGCTTTCTTT.

The V and J genes are TRBV7-9 and TRBJ1-1; D is possibly TRBD1 (5 bases). Germline lookup yields CDR1 SEHNR and CDR2 FQNEAQ (reference sequence). This CDR3 region has 13 residues. The V end was cut by 4 bases, the J end by 5 bases, with 11 bases between. CDR3: CASSSVGDTEAFF. CDR3 nucleotide sequence: TGTGCCAGCAGCTCCGTAGGGGATACTGAAGCTTTCTTT.

This rearrangement joins TRBV19 to TRBJ2-7, with D unclear. Germline values: CDR1 LNHDA, CDR2 SQIVND (reference sequence). V gave up 2 bases and J gave up 6 bases, with 11 bases separating them. The CDR3 covers 13 residues. CDR3: CASSIQVVGEQYF. CDR3 nucleotides: TGTGCCAGTAGTATACAGGTGGTGGGCGAGCAGTACTTC.